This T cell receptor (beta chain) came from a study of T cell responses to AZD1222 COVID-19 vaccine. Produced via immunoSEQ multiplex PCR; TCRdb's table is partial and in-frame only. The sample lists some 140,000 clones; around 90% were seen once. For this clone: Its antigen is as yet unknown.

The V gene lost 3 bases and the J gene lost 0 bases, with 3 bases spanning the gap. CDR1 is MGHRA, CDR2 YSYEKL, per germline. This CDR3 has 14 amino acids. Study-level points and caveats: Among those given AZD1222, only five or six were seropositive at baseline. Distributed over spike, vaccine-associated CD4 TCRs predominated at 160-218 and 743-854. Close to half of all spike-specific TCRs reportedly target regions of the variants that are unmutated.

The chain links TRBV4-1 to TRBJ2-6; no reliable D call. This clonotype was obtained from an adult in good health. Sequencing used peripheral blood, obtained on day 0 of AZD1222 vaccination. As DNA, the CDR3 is TGCGCCAGCAGCCAGAACTCTGGGGCCAACGTCCTGACTTTC. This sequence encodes CASSQNSGANVLTF.